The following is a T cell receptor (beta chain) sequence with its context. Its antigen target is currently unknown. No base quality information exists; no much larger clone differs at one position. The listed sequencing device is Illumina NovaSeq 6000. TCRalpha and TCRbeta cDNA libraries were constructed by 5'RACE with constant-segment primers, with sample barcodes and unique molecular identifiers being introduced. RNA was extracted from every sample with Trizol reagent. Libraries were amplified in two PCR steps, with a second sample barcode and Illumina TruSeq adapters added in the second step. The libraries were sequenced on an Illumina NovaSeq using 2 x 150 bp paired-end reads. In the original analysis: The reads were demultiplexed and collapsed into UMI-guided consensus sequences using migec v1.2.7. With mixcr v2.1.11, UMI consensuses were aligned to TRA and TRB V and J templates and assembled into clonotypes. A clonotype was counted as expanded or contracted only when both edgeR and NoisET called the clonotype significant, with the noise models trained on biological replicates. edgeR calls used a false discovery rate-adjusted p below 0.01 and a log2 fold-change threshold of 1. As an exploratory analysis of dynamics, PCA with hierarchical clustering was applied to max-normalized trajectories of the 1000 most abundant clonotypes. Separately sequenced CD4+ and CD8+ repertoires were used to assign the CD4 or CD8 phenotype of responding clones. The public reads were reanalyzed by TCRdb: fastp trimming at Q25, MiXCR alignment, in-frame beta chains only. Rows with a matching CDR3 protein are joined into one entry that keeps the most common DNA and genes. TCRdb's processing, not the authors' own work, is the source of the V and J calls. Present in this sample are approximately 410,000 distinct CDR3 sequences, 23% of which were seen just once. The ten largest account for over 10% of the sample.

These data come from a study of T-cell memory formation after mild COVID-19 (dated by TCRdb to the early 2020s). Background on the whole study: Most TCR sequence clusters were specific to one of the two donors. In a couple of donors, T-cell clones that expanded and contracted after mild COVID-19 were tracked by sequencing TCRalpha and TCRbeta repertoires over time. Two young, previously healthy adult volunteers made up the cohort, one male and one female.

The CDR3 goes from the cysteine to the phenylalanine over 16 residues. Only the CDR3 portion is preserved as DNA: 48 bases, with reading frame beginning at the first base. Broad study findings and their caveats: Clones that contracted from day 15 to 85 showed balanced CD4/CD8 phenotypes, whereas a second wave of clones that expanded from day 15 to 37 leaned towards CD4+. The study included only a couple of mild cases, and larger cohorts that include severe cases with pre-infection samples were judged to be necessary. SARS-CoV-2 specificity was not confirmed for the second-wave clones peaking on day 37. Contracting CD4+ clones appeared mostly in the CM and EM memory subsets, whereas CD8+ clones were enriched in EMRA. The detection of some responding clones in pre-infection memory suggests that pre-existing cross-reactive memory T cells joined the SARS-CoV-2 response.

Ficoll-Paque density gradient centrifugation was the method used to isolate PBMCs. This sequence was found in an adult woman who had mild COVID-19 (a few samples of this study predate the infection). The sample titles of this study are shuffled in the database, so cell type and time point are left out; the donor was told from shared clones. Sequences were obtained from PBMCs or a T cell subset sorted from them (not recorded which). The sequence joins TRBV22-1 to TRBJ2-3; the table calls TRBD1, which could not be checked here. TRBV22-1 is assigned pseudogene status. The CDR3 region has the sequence CLLGAVPMETADTQYF. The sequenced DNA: TGTCTCCTGGGAGCGGTCCCCATGGAAACCGCAGATACGCAGTATTTT.